The entry that follows covers one T cell receptor beta chain sequence. This sample is drawn from a study of blood T cell repertoires in COVID-19. Study in general: From T cells, B-cell-depleted T cells, or PBMCs came the material, which was cDNA or gDNA.

Libraries were prepared by immunoSEQ multiplex PCR; TCRdb keeps only in-frame clonotypes and omits some of them. The table lists roughly 270,000 clones, around 83% of them singletons. Study members were between roughly 18 and 100 years old and lived in 20 to 30 US regions. Which cohort a participant joined came from the clinical history participants gave. The CDR3 covers 15 residues. V was trimmed by 6 bases and J by 4 bases, leaving 15 bases between them. The V gene's germline CDR1 is SGHTA and CDR2 FQGNSA. V is TRBV7-2 and J is TRBJ1-4, with a weak D call TRBD1 (6 bases). This receptor was obtained from a middle-aged man who had been exposed to COVID-19. Sequencing input: PBMCs or T cells enriched from blood (not recorded which). The CDR3 DNA is TGTGCCAGCAGGCCTGGACAGACTCTTAATGAAAAACTGTTTTTT. It encodes CASRPGQTLNEKLFF.